Listed here are 2 T cell receptor beta chains from one sample, sequenced in a study of blood T cells in healthy people across ages. Combining a sample-barcoded 5' primer with a J-beta primer mix, a second PCR ran for roughly 7 to 11 cycles. TCRdb ran MiXCR on the 5' RACE reads and lists one entry per CDR3 protein. Of hundreds of thousands of distinct CDR3 sequences in the sample, 50% to 60% were seen once. The sequencing input was blood. The receptors were sampled from a man in his 60s in good health.

V is TRBV12-3 or TRBV12-4 and J is TRBJ2-7; the D gene is possibly TRBD1 (6 bases). CDR3 length: 14 residues. Trimming pared 5 bases from V and 6 bases from J, leaving 17 bases between. CDR3 residues: CASSTTGTLGEQYF. In DNA, the CDR3 is TGTGCCAGCAGTACGACCGGGACACTGGGCGAGCAGTACTTC.

V gene TRBV7-3 combines with J gene TRBJ2-7, with 7 bases identical to TRBD2. Germline-derived CDR1 and CDR2 are SGHTA and FQGTGA. Losses at the gene ends were 2 bases for V and 0 bases for J; bases not matched to a gene: 4. The CDR3 sequence is 15 residues long. The CDR3, as DNA: TGTGCCAGCAGCTTACTAGCGGAGGCCTCCTACGAGCAGTACTTC. As protein: CASSLLAEASYEQYF.